This paragraph reports one T cell receptor (beta chain). Its specificity is unknown. This entry is derived from a study of T cell repertoires in cytomegalovirus infection. Overall study: Public TCR beta signatures marked donors with CMV infection and the matching HLA. The study, taken as a whole, reports: Ex vivo, HLA-C-restricted CMV-specific TCR beta clonotypes prevailed over the rest of the response.

One entry per CDR3 protein results from TCRdb running MiXCR on the reads. The data show a few hundred thousand distinct CDR3 sequences, roughly 46% seen once. The CDR3 contains 14 residues. The V end was cut by 0 bases, the J end by 0 bases, with 5 bases between. The germline CDR1 and CDR2 sequences are SGHAT and FQNNGV. Sequencing used cultured PBMCs, obtained from culture after CMV antigen stimulation. The clonotype comes from a human donor in good health (CMV status not recorded). Some clones in this sample may be carry-over from other donors' samples. The chain couples TRBV11-2 to TRBJ1-1; D gene ambiguous. The CDR3 is CASSLDYLNTEAFF. CDR3 nucleotides: TGTGCCAGCAGCTTAGATTACCTGAACACTGAAGCTTTCTTT.